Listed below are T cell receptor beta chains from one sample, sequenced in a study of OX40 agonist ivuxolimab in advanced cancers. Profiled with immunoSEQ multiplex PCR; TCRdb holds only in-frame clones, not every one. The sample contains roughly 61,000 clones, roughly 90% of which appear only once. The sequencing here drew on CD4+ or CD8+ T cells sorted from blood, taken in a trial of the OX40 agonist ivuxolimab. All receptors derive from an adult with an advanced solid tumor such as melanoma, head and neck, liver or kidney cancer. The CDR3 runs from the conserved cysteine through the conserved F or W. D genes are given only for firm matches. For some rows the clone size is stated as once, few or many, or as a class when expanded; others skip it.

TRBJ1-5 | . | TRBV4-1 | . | CASSQGELSNQPQHF | TGCGCCAGCAGCCAAGGGGAGTTGAGCAATCAGCCCCAGCATTTT
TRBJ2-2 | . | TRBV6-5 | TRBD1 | CASSSTGVGTGELFF | TGTGCCAGCAGTTCAACAGGGGTGGGCACCGGGGAGCTGTTTTTT
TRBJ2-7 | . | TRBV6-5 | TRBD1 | CASRPGTGGYEQYF | TGTGCCAGCAGACCCGGGACAGGTGGATACGAGCAGTACTTC
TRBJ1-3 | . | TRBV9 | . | CASSVQGMSGNTIYF | TGTGCCAGCAGCGTCCAGGGTATGTCTGGAAACACCATATATTTT
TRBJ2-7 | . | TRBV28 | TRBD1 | CASSLLPGQVSYEQYF | TGTGCCAGCAGTCTCCTTCCGGGACAGGTCTCCTACGAGCAGTACTTC
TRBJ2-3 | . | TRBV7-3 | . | CASSPDRRGVTDTQYF | TGTGCCAGCAGCCCTGACCGACGAGGGGTCACAGATACGCAGTATTTT
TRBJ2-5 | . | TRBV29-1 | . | CSANGMGVQETQYF | TGCAGCGCGAACGGAATGGGGGTTCAAGAGACCCAGTACTTC
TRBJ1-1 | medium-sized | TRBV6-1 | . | CASSVKSGGGTEAFF | TGTGCCAGCAGTGTCAAGTCGGGGGGAGGCACTGAAGCTTTCTTT
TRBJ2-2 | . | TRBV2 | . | CASRLPWKTRTGELFF | TGTGCCAGCAGGCTTCCTTGGAAGACCCGGACCGGGGAGCTGTTTTTT
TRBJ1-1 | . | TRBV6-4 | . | CATVRNTEAFF | TGTGCCACCGTCAGGAACACTGAAGCTTTCTTT
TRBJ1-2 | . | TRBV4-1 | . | CASSQERGDYGYTF | TGCGCCAGCAGCCAAGAGAGAGGAGACTATGGCTACACCTTC
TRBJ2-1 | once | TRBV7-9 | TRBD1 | CASSLDRGEFF | TGTGCCAGCAGCTTGGACAGGGGCGAGTTCTTC
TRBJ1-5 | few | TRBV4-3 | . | CASSQDDSSNQPQHF | TGCGCCAGCAGCCAAGATGATAGTAGCAATCAGCCCCAGCATTTT
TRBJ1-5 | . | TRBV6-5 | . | CASSYGPTQPQHF | TGTGCCAGCAGTTACGGACCCACTCAGCCCCAGCATTTT
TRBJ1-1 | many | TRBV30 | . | CAWSMGGGTEAFF | TGTGCCTGGAGTATGGGAGGTGGCACTGAAGCTTTCTTT
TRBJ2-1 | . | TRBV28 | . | CASSFPTRGGDSYNEQFF | TGTGCCAGCAGTTTCCCCACTAGGGGGGGGGATTCCTACAATGAGCAGTTCTTC
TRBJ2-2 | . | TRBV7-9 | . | CASSLGDRYPNTGELFF | TGTGCCAGCAGCTTAGGAGACAGGTATCCGAACACCGGGGAGCTGTTTTTT
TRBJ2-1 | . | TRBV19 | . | CASSIVPGTQNEQFF | TGTGCCAGTAGTATAGTGCCCGGGACCCAGAATGAGCAGTTCTTC
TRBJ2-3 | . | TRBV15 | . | CATSERRVSTDTQYF | TGTGCCACCAGCGAGAGACGGGTCTCGACGGATACGCAGTATTTT
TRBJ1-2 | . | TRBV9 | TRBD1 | CASSATLGTADGYTF | TGTGCCAGCAGCGCAACGCTCGGGACAGCTGATGGCTACACCTTC
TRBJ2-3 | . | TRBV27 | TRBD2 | CASSFAQRGPSTDTQYF | TGTGCCAGCAGTTTTGCACAGCGGGGGCCTAGCACAGATACGCAGTATTTT
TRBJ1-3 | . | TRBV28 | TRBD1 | CASSFLGGQGAGNTIYF | TGTGCCAGCAGTTTCCTTGGGGGACAGGGGGCTGGAAACACCATATATTTT
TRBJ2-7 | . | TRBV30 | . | CAWSGHETYEQYF | TGTGCCTGGAGTGGACACGAAACCTACGAGCAGTACTTC
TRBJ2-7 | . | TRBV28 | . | CASSLRGARIYEQYF | TGTGCCAGCAGTTTACGGGGGGCTCGGATCTACGAGCAGTACTTC
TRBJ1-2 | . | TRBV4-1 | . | CASLRTAASRGYTF | TGCGCCAGCTTAAGGACAGCCGCCTCTAGGGGCTACACCTTC
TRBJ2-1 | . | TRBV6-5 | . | CASSYGTYNEQFF | TGTGCCAGCAGTTACGGGACCTACAATGAGCAGTTCTTC
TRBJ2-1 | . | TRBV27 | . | CASSLLGAGWDEQFF | TGTGCCAGCAGTTTATTAGGGGCGGGGTGGGATGAGCAGTTCTTC
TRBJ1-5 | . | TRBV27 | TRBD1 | CASRTGNSNQPQHF | TGTGCCAGCCGGACAGGCAATAGCAATCAGCCCCAGCATTTT
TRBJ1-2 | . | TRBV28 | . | CASNILDRGTYGYTF | TGTGCCAGCAACATTCTGGACAGAGGGACCTATGGCTACACCTTC
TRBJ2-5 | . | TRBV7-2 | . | CASSPEARETQYF | TGTGCCAGCAGCCCCGAGGCCCGGGAGACCCAGTACTTC